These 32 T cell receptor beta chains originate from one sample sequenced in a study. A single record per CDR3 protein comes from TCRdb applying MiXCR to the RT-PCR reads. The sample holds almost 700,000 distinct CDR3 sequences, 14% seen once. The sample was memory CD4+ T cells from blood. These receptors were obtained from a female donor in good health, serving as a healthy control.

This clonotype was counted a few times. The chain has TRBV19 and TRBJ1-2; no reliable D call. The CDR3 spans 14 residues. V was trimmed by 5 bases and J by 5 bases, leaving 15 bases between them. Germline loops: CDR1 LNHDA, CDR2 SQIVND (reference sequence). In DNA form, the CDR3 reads TGTGCCAGTAGTCCTCCTTCAGAGAGGTATGGCTACACCTTC. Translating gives CASSPPSERYGYTF.

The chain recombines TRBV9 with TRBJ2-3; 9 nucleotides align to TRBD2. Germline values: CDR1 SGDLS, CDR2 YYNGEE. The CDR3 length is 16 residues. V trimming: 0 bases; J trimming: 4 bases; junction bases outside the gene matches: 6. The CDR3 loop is CASSVGASGAPDTQYF. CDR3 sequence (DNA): TGTGCCAGCAGCGTAGGGGCTAGCGGGGCCCCAGATACGCAGTATTTT.

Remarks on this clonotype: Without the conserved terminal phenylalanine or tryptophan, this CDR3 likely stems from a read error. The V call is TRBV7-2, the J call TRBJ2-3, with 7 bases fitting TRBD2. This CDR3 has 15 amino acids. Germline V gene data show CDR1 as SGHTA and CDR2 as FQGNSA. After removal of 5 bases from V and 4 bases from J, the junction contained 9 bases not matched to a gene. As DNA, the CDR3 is TGTGCCAGCAGCCCCCGGACTGGGGGGGCAGATACGCAGTATTCT. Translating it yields CASSPRTGGADTQYS.

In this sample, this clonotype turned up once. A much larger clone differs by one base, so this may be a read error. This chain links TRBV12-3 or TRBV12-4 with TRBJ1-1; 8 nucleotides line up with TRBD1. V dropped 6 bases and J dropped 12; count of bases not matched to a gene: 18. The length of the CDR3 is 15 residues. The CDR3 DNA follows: TGTGCCAGCAGCATATGGGACAGGCCTCATGGGAGGACTTTCTTT. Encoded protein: CASSIWDRPHGRTFF.

The DNA for the CDR3 is TGTGCCAGCAGTTTCCAGGGGGTATCGGTTCAGCCCCAGCATTTT. The encoded protein is CASSFQGVSVQPQHF. V usage is TRBV12-3 or TRBV12-4 and J usage is TRBJ1-5, with 7 bases lining up with TRBD1. CDR3 size: 15 residues. The trim removed 3 bases at V and 6 bases at J, leaving 8 bases unmatched.

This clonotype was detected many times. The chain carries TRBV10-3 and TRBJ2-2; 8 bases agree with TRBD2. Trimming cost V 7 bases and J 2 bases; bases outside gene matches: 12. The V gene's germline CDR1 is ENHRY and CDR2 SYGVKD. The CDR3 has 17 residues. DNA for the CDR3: TGTGCCATCAAAGGGGGTAGCGGGAACCCCAACACCGGGGAGCTGTTTTTT. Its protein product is CAIKGGSGNPNTGELFF.

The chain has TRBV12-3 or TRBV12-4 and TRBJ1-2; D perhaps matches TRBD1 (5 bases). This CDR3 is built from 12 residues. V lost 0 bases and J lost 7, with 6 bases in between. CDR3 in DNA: TGTGCCAGCAGTTTAGCGCAGGGTGGCTACACCTTC. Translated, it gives CASSLAQGGYTF.

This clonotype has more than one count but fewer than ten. CDR3 in amino acids: CASSLEREMETQYF. DNA of the CDR3: TGTGCCAGCAGCTTAGAACGGGAGATGGAGACCCAGTACTTC. The chain carries TRBV7-9 and TRBJ2-5; a possible D gene is TRBD2 (6 bases). The CDR3 length is 14 residues. Per the germline V gene, CDR1 is SEHNR and CDR2 is FQNEAQ (reference sequence). The V end lost 1 base, the J end lost 5 bases, and 11 bases lay between the germline ends.

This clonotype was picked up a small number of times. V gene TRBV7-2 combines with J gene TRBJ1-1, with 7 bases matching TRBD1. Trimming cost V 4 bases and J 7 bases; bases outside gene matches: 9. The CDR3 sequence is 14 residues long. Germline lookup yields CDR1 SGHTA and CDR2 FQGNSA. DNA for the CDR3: TGTGCCAGCAGCTCCTTACAGGGGAGGGGTGAAGCTTTCTTT. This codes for CASSSLQGRGEAFF.

The CDR3: CASSPTQGGLEKLFF. The CDR3 bases are TGTGCCAGCTCCCCCACGCAGGGGGGTTTGGAAAAACTGTTTTTT. The V and J genes are TRBV18 and TRBJ1-4, with 7 bases matching TRBD1. The junction had 12 bases not matched to a gene; V was cut back by 6 bases and J by 8 bases. This CDR3 is built from 15 residues. The V gene's germline CDR1 is KGHSH and CDR2 LQKENI.

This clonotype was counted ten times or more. The DNA of the CDR3 is TGCAGTGCTAGAGATCCCGGCTCCTACGAGCAGTACTTC. Residues: CSARDPGSYEQYF. The V and J genes are TRBV20-1 and TRBJ2-7; D remains unclear. Trimming shortened V by 0 bases and J by 0 bases, and 6 bases separated the two germline ends. This CDR3 is 13 amino acids long. CDR1 is DFQATT and CDR2 is SNEGSKA in the germline V gene (reference sequence).

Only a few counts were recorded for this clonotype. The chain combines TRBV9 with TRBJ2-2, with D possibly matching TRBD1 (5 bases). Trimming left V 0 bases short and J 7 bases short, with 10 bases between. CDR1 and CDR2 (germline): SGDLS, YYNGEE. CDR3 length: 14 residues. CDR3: CASSVEGFGGELFF. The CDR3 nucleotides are TGTGCCAGCAGCGTAGAGGGGTTCGGCGGGGAGCTGTTTTTT.

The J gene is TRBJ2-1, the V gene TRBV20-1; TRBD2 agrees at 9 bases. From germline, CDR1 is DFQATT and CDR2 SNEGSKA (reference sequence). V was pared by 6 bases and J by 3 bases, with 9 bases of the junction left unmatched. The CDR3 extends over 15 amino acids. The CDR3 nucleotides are TGCAGTGCCCTGGGGACTAGCTGGGGCTACAATGAGCAGTTCTTC. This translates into CSALGTSWGYNEQFF.

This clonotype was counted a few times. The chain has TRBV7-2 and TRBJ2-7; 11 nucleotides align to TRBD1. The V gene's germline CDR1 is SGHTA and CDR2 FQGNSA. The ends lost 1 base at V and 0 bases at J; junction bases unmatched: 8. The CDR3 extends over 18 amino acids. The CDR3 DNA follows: TGTGCCAGCAGCTTAGGCTGGACAGGGGGCGCCCCCTCCTACGAGCAGTACTTC. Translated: CASSLGWTGGAPSYEQYF.

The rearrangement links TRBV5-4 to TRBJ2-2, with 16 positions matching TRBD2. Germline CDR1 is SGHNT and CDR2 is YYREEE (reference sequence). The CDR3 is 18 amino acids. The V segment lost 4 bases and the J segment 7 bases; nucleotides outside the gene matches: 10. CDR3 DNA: TGTGCCAGCAGCGAGCCGGGACTAGCGGGAGGGCTTGGCGGGGAGCTGTTTTTT. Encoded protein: CASSEPGLAGGLGGELFF. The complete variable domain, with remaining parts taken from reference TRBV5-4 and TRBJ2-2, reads ETGVTQSPTHLIKTRGQQVTLRCSSQSGHNTVSWYQQALGQGPQFIFQYYREEENGRGNFPPRFSGLQFPNYSSELNVNALELDDSALYLCASSEPGLAGGLGGELFFGEGSRLTVL.

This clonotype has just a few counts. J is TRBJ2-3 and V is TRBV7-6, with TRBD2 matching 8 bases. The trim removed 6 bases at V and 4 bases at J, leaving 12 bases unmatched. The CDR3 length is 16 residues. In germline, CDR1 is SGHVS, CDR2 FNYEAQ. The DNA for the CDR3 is TGTGCCAGCAGTCCGCTGGGAAGCGGGAGCGCAGATACGCAGTATTTT. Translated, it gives CASSPLGSGSADTQYF.

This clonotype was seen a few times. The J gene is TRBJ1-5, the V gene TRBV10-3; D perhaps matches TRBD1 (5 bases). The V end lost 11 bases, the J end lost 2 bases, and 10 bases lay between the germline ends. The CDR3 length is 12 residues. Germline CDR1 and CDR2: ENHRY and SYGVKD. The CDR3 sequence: CAAREGNQPQHF. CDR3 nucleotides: TGTGCCGCCAGGGAAGGCAATCAGCCCCAGCATTTT.

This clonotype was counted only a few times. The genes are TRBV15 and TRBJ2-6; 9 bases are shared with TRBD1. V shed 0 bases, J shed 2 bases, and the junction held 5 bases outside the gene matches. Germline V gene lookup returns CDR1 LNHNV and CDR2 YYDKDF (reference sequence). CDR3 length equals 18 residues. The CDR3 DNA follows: TGTGCCACCAGCAGAGATCGGGGGACAGGGACTGGGGCCAACGTCCTGACTTTC. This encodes CATSRDRGTGTGANVLTF.

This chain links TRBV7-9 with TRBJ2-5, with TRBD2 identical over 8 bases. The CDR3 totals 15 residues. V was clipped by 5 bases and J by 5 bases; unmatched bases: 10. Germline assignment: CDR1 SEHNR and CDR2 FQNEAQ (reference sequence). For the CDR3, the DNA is TGTGCCAGCAGCCTCGGACGGGGGGGCCTGGAGACCCAGTACTTC. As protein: CASSLGRGGLETQYF. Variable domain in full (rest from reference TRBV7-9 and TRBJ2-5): DTGVSQNPRHKITKRGQNVTFRCDPISEHNRLYWYRQTLGQGPEFLTYFQNEAQLEKSRLLSDRFSAERPKGSFSTLEIQRTEQGDSAMYLCASSLGRGGLETQYFGPGTRLLVL.

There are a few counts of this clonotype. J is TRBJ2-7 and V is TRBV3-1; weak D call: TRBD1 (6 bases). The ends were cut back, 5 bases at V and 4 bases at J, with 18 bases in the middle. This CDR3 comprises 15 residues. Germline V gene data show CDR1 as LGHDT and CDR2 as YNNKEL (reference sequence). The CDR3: CASSYRVGIGYEQYF. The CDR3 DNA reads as TGTGCCAGCAGCTACAGGGTAGGTATAGGATACGAGCAGTACTTC.

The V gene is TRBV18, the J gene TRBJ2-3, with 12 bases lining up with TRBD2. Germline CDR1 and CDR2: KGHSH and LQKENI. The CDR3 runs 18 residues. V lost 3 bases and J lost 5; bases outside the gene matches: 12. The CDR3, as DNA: TGTGCCAGCTCACCTTCAACACTAGCGGGAGGAGTGGGAGATACGCAGTATTTT. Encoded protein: CASSPSTLAGGVGDTQYF.

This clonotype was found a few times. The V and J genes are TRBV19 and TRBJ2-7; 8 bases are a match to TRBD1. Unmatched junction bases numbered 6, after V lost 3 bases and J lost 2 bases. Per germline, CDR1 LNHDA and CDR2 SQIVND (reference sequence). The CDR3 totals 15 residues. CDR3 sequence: CASSMQGAITYEQYF. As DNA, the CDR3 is TGTGCCAGTAGTATGCAGGGGGCGATTACCTACGAGCAGTACTTC.

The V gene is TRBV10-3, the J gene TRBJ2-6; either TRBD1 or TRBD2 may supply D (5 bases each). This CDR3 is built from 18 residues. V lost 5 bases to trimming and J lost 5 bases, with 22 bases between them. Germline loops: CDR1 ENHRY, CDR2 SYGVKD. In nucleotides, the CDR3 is TGTGCCATCAGTATGGACATAGAAACGGGGAAGTGGGCCAACGTCCTGACTTTC. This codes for CAISMDIETGKWANVLTF.

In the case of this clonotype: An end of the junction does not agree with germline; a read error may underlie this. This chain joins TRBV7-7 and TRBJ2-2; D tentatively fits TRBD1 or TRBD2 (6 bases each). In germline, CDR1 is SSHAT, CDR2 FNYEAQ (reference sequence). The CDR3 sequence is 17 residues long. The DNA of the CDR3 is TGTGCTAGCAGCTTAGCCGGGGGCTTACAGGGCACCGGGGAGCTGTTTTTT. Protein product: CASSLAGGLQGTGELFF. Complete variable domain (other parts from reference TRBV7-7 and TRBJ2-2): GAGVSQSPRYKVTKRGQDVTLRCDPISSHATLYWYQQALGQGPEFLTYFNYEAQPDKSGLPSDRFSAERPEGSISTLTIQRTEQRDSAMYRCASSLAGGLQGTGELFFGEGSRLTVL.

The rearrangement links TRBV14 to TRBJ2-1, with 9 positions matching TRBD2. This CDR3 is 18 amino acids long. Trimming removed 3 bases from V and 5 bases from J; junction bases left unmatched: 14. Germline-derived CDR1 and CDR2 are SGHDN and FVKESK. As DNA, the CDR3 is TGTGCCAGCAGCCAGCGCTATAGCGGGAGAGGGGCCCACAATGAGCAGTTCTTC. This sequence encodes CASSQRYSGRGAHNEQFF. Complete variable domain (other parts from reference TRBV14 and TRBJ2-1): EAGVTQFPSHSVIEKGQTVTLRCDPISGHDNLYWYRRVMGKEIKFLLHFVKESKQDESGMPNNRFLAERTGGTYSTLKVQPAELEDSGVYFCASSQRYSGRGAHNEQFFGPGTRLTVL.

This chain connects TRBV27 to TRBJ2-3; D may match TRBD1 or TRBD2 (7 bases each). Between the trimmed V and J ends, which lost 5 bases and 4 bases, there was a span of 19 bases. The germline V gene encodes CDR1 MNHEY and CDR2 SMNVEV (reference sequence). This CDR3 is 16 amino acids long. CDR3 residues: CASSPLGGGRSDTQYF. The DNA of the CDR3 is TGTGCCAGCAGTCCCCTAGGGGGCGGGAGATCAGATACGCAGTATTTT.

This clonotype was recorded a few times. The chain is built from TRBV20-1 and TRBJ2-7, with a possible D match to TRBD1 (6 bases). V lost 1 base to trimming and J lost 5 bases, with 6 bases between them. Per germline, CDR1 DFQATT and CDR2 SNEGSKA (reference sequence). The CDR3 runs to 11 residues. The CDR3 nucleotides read TGCAGTGCTAGAGGGGGGCACGAGCAGTACTTC. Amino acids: CSARGGHEQYF.

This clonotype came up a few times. DNA of the CDR3: TGTGCCATCAGGGGCGGCCTTCAGTACAATGAGCAGTTCTTC. Translating it yields CAIRGGLQYNEQFF. V is TRBV10-3 and J is TRBJ2-1; D is unclear. Trimming shortened V by 6 bases and J by 4 bases, and 13 bases separated the two germline ends. Germline V gene sequence: CDR1 ENHRY, CDR2 SYGVKD. The CDR3 has 14 amino acids.

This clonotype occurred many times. The CDR3: CASSRDRSSGEQYF. CDR3 DNA: TGTGCCAGCAGTCGGGACAGATCCTCCGGGGAGCAGTACTTC. The chain links TRBV12-3 or TRBV12-4 to TRBJ2-7, with TRBD1 identical over 7 bases. This CDR3 is built from 14 residues. J lost 7 bases, V lost 5 bases, and 11 bases had no gene match.

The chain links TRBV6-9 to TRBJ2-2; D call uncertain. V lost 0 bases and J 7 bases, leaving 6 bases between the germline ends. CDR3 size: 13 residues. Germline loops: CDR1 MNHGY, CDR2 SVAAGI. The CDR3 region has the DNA TGTGCCAGCAGTTATTCAGAGGACGGGGAGCTGTTTTTT. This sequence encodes CASSYSEDGELFF.

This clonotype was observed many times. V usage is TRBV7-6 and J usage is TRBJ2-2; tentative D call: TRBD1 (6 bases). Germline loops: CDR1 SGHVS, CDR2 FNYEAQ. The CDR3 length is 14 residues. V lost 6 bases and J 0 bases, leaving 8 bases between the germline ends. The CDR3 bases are TGTGCCAGCAGTCGGACAGCGAACACCGGGGAGCTGTTTTTT. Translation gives CASSRTANTGELFF.

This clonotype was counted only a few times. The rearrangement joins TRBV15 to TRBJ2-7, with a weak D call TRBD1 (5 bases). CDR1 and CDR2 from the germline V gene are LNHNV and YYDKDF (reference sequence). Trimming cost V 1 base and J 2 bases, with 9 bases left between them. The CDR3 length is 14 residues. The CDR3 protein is CATSRGTDTYEQYF. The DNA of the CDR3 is TGTGCCACCAGCAGAGGAACGGACACCTACGAGCAGTACTTC.